The T cell receptor (beta chain) under discussion was sequenced for a study of cytomegalovirus exposure and HLA in healthy donors. Across the whole study: Within the Caucasian-associated ancestry cluster were 81% of the roughly 400 genotyped donors.

A remark on this clone: The antigen is not known.

The study ran its PCR with 60 Vbeta and 13 Jbeta primers. Clones were sequenced by immunoSEQ multiplex PCR, and TCRdb holds only the in-frame ones, with some missing. The table records about 150,000 clones, roughly 80% of them present only once. Study-level results: As a later analysis showed, a missense DCLRE1C variant was linked to trimming of TCR beta V- and J-genes. For presence/absence analyses, sequencing depth was assumed to be roughly uniform across donors. Several of the most significant clusters appeared linked to common viral pathogens, based on a later analysis.

The germline CDR1 and CDR2 sequences are SGHTA and FQGNSA. The CDR3 totals 13 residues. Trimming cost V 5 bases and J 5 bases, with 10 bases left between them. The specimen sequenced was PBMCs. The chain employs TRBV7-2 and TRBJ2-4; tentative D call: TRBD1 (5 bases). The TCR sequence derives from a man in his forties or fifties in good health and CMV-seropositive. CDR3 in amino acids: CASSPQAENIQYF. The CDR3 DNA reads as TGTGCCAGCAGCCCACAGGCCGAAAACATTCAGTACTTC.